Listed below are T cell receptor beta chains from one sample, sequenced in a study of OX40 agonist ivuxolimab in advanced cancers. Profiled with immunoSEQ multiplex PCR; TCRdb holds only in-frame clones, not every one. The sample includes more than 65,000 clones, 70% to 90% of them seen just once. Specimen: CD4+ or CD8+ T cells sorted from blood, collected in a trial of the OX40 agonist ivuxolimab. The receptors were sampled from an adult with an advanced solid tumor such as melanoma, head and neck, liver or kidney cancer. Both conserved end residues are part of each CDR3. D genes are given only for firm matches. Clone size is given for some rows only: seen once, a few or many times, or a class if the clone is expanded.

J: TRBJ2-1
size: NA
V: TRBV5-1
D: TRBD2
CDR3: CASSYMGLAGVYNEQFF
DNA: TGCGCCAGCAGCTACATGGGACTAGCGGGGGTCTACAATGAGCAGTTCTTC

J: TRBJ2-3
size: NA
V: TRBV9
D: TRBD2
CDR3: CASSVSVAGGPPDTQYF
DNA: TGTGCCAGCAGCGTGTCTGTTGCGGGAGGGCCTCCAGATACGCAGTATTTT

J: TRBJ2-3
size: NA
V: TRBV5-4
D: TRBD2
CDR3: CASSPGTNTDTQYF
DNA: TGTGCCAGCAGCCCCGGGACTAACACAGATACGCAGTATTTT

J: TRBJ2-5
size: NA
V: TRBV10-2
D: TRBD2
CDR3: CASSPLARQETQYF
DNA: TGCGCCAGCAGTCCACTAGCGCGACAAGAGACCCAGTACTTC

J: TRBJ2-7
size: NA
V: TRBV5-1
D: NA
CDR3: CASSWTQEGEQYF
DNA: TGCGCCAGCAGCTGGACCCAAGAGGGAGAGCAGTACTTC

J: TRBJ2-7
size: once
V: TRBV11-3
D: TRBD2
CDR3: CASSFRGGEQYF
DNA: TGTGCCAGCAGCTTCCGGGGGGGCGAGCAGTACTTC

J: TRBJ1-2
size: NA
V: TRBV27
D: NA
CDR3: CASSPPLNYGYTF
DNA: TGTGCCAGCTCCCCCCCCCTTAACTATGGCTACACCTTC

J: TRBJ2-2
size: few
V: TRBV6-4
D: TRBD1
CDR3: CASSNGQGTGELFF
DNA: TGTGCCAGCAGTAACGGACAGGGGACCGGGGAGCTGTTTTTT

J: TRBJ2-1
size: NA
V: TRBV2
D: TRBD1
CDR3: CASSEQGAGNEQFF
DNA: TGTGCCAGCAGTGAACAGGGGGCAGGCAATGAGCAGTTCTTC

J: TRBJ1-2
size: NA
V: TRBV5-1
D: TRBD1
CDR3: CASTSQGEKGYTF
DNA: TGCGCCAGCACGTCTCAGGGGGAGAAGGGCTACACCTTC

J: TRBJ2-1
size: NA
V: TRBV11-3
D: NA
CDR3: CASSPRAASYNEQFF
DNA: TGTGCCAGCAGCCCTCGTGCAGCCTCCTACAATGAGCAGTTCTTC

J: TRBJ2-7
size: NA
V: TRBV30
D: NA
CDR3: CAWSLTGGYEQYF
DNA: TGTGCCTGGAGTTTAACAGGAGGGTACGAGCAGTACTTC

J: TRBJ1-3
size: NA
V: TRBV19
D: NA
CDR3: CASSITGNSGNTIYF
DNA: TGTGCCAGTAGTATTACGGGTAATTCAGGAAACACCATATATTTT

J: TRBJ1-1
size: NA
V: TRBV27
D: NA
CDR3: CASSRDPNPNTEAFF
DNA: TGTGCCAGCAGTCGAGATCCAAACCCGAACACTGAAGCTTTCTTT

J: TRBJ1-3
size: NA
V: TRBV5-1
D: NA
CDR3: CASSLLGSSGNTIYF
DNA: TGCGCCAGCAGCTTGCTGGGGAGCTCTGGAAACACCATATATTTT

J: TRBJ2-1
size: NA
V: TRBV19
D: NA
CDR3: CASTHGLSYNEQFF
DNA: TGTGCCAGTACCCATGGTCTTTCCTACAATGAGCAGTTCTTC

J: TRBJ1-1
size: NA
V: TRBV2
D: NA
CDR3: CASSIQGITEAFF
DNA: TGTGCCAGCAGTATACAGGGTATAACTGAAGCTTTCTTT

J: TRBJ1-2
size: few
V: TRBV28
D: NA
CDR3: CASSREQADYGYTF
DNA: TGTGCCAGCAGTAGGGAGCAGGCTGACTATGGCTACACCTTC

J: TRBJ2-2
size: once
V: TRBV7-9
D: NA
CDR3: CASSPTIGELFF
DNA: TGTGCCAGCAGCCCTACGATTGGGGAGCTGTTTTTT